This T cell receptor beta chain derives from a study of cytomegalovirus exposure and HLA in healthy donors. V was clipped by 2 bases and J by 8 bases, with 19 bases between them. The CDR3 covers 15 residues. The germline V gene encodes CDR1 GTSNPN and CDR2 SVGIG (reference sequence). Produced via immunoSEQ multiplex PCR; TCRdb's table is partial and in-frame only. In the table there are 90,000 or so clones, 96% of which are singletons. As to this clone: Its specificity is not known.

Regarding the study as a whole: Subsequent analysis found a tendency for first-cohort TCR clusters to co-occur within the 120 or so validation repertoires. CMV antigen specificity of a few CMV-associated chains was confirmed in vitro.

V is TRBV30 and J is TRBJ2-1; the D gene is possibly TRBD2 (5 bases). The TCR comes from a young man in good health and CMV-seronegative. The sample was PBMCs. The DNA of the CDR3 is TGTGCCTGGAGTAAACTAGTGTCTTCCTTCTATGAGCAGTTCTTC. Protein: CAWSKLVSSFYEQFF. Filled out from reference TRBV30 and TRBJ2-1, the complete variable domain reads SQTIHQWPATLVQPVGSPLSLECTVEGTSNPNLYWYRQAAGRGLQLLFYSVGIGQISSEVPQNLSASRPQDRQFILSSKKLLLSDSGFYLCAWSKLVSSFYEQFFGPGTRLTVL.